One T cell receptor (beta chain) is described in this entry. The antigen is unknown. In the same sample, other DNA sequences code for this CDR3. The sample comes from a study of graft-versus-host responses after intestinal transplantation. Overall study: Uniformly, recipients were administered anti-thymocyte globulin induction with subsequent tacrolimus and steroids for approximately three years. Whole-study findings and limits: Allografts of one patient group, those with graft-donor T cell macrochimerism, had high graft-versus-host to host-versus-graft clonal ratios. Some GvH clones were seen earlier in gut or blood, suggesting intestinal origin. Peak circulating GvH clone levels were associated with early post-transplant HvG declines.

Clones were sequenced by immunoSEQ multiplex PCR, and TCRdb holds only the in-frame ones, with some missing. The table includes about 43,000 clones, just under 95% detected once. V gave up 5 bases and J gave up 2 bases; unmatched junction bases: 9. The germline V gene has CDR1 SEHNR and CDR2 FQNEAQ (reference sequence). There are 16 residues in the CDR3. The rearrangement joins TRBV7-9 to TRBJ1-1; 9 nucleotides line up with TRBD1. The receptor's source is a human patient who received an intestinal transplant, so some T cells may come from the graft donor. The starting material was PBMCs, obtained about 320 days after intestinal transplant. In DNA, the CDR3 is TGTGCCAGCAGCAATAACAGGGGGCTGGCAAACACTGAAGCTTTCTTT. This gives the protein CASSNNRGLANTEAFF. Supplemented by reference TRBV7-9 and TRBJ1-1, the full variable domain reads DTGVSQNPRHKITKRGQNVTFRCDPISEHNRLYWYRQTLGQGPEFLTYFQNEAQLEKSRLLSDRFSAERPKGSFSTLEIQRTEQGDSAMYLCASSNNRGLANTEAFFGQGTRLTVV.